This T cell receptor beta chain is drawn from a study of blood T cells in healthy people across ages. This clonotype was recorded only once. The CDR3 has 14 amino acids. Per germline, CDR1 SNHLY and CDR2 FYNNEI. After removal of 6 bases from V and 6 bases from J, the junction contained 9 bases not matched to a gene. Primed by a sample-barcoded 5' primer and a J-beta primer mix, a second PCR proceeded for 7 to 11 cycles. MiXCR, run by TCRdb on the 5' RACE reads, gives a single entry per CDR3 protein. This table has roughly 1.4 million distinct CDR3 sequences, approximately 59% appearing once. Sequencing used blood. The chain uses TRBV2 and TRBJ2-7; 9 bases line up with TRBD2. The sequence came from a man between 18 and 29 years old in good health. CDR3 loop: CASRTGTSTSEQYF. The CDR3 DNA reads as TGTGCCAGCAGAACCGGGACTAGCACGTCCGAGCAGTACTTC.